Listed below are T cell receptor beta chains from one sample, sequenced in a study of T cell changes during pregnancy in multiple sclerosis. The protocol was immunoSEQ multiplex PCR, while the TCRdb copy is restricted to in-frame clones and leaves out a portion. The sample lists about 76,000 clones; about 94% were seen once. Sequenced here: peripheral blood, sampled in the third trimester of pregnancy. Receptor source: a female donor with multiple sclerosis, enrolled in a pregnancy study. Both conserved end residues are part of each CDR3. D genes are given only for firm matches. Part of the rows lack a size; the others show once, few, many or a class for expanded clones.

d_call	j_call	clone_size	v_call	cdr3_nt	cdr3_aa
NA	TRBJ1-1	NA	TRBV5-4	TGTGCCAGCAGCAACCGGGACACTAGCACTGAAGCTTTCTTT	CASSNRDTSTEAFF
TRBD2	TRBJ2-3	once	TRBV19	TGTGCCAGTGGATTTTCCGGGACTACTAGCACAGATACGCAGTATTTT	CASGFSGTTSTDTQYF
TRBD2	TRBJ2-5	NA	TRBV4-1	TGCGCCAGCAGCCGGGGGGGGCTAGCGGGGACAACAATGCAAGAGACCCAGTACTTC	CASSRGGLAGTTMQETQYF
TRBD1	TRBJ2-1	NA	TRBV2	TGTGCCAGCACCTCTGGGGGAAAAGACAGGGCCTACAATGAGCAGTTCTTC	CASTSGGKDRAYNEQFF
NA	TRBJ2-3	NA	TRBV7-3	TGTGCCAGCAGCCCAAGGGGTAGTCCCACAGATACGCAGTATTTT	CASSPRGSPTDTQYF
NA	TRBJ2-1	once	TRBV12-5	TGTGCTAGTGTCCTTTTAGACAATGAGCAGTTCTTC	CASVLLDNEQFF
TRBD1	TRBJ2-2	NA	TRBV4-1	TGCGCCAGCAGCCAAGATTGGGGACAGGCGGGAACCGGGGAGCTGTTTTTT	CASSQDWGQAGTGELFF
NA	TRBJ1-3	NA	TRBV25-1	TGTGCCAGCAGTGATACAGGGTATAGAGGAAACACCATATATTTT	CASSDTGYRGNTIYF
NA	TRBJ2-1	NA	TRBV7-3	TGTGCCAGCAGCCTTAACGGCGGGGTCTTCGAGAATGAGCAGTTCTTC	CASSLNGGVFENEQFF
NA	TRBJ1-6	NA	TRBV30	TGTGCCTCGTTTGACAAACAGGGCGGCTATAATTCACCCCTCCACTTT	CASFDKQGGYNSPLHF
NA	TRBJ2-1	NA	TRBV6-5	TGTGCCAGCAGTTACTCGGACAACAATGAGCAGTTCTTC	CASSYSDNNEQFF
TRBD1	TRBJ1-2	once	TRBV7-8	TGTGCCAGCAGCCCCACGGGACAGAACTATGGCTACACCTTC	CASSPTGQNYGYTF
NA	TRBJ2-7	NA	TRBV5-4	TGTGCCAGCAGCTTATTTTCAGAGGACGAGCAGTACTTC	CASSLFSEDEQYF
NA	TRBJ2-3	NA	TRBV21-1	TGTGCCAGCAGAGCAGCACAGGACAGGGGTACAGATACGCAGTATTTT	CASRAAQDRGTDTQYF
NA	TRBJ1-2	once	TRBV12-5	TGTGCTAGTGGTTTGCCTGGGGGGGCACCCGGAGGCTACACCTTC	CASGLPGGAPGGYTF
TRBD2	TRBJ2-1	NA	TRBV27	TGTGCCAGCAGCCCTAGCGGGGGGGCCTACAATGAGCAGTTCTTC	CASSPSGGAYNEQFF
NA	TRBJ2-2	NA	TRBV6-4	TGTGCCAGCCGTTTAGACCCCCTAGGCGGGGAGCTGTTTTTT	CASRLDPLGGELFF
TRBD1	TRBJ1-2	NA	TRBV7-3	TGTGCCAGCAGCCCCCGGCGGGCACAAGGACAGGGTTCGGATGGCTACACCTTC	CASSPRRAQGQGSDGYTF
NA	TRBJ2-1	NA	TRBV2	TGTGCCAGCAGAAGGGGGAGGGGCTCCTACAATGAGCAGTTCTTC	CASRRGRGSYNEQFF
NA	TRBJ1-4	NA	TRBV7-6	TGTGCCAGCAGCCTCCAGGGTGGAGAACTGTTTTTT	CASSLQGGELFF
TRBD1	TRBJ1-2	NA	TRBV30	TGTGCCTGGAGCACAGGGGGGATGCGCGGCTACACCTTC	CAWSTGGMRGYTF
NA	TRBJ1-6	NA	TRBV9	TGTGCCAGCAGCGCCGGACTAGGGGCGGAGTCACCCCTCCACTTT	CASSAGLGAESPLHF
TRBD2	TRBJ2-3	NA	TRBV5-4	TGTGCCAGCAGCTTACGACTAGCGGGGGCAGGGGATACGCAGTATTTT	CASSLRLAGAGDTQYF
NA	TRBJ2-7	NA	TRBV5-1	TGCGCCAGCAGCCCGGGGGTCTACGAGCAGTACTTC	CASSPGVYEQYF
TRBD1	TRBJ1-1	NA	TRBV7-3	TGTGCCAGCAGCGATGGACAGGGCATCACTGAAGCTTTCTTT	CASSDGQGITEAFF
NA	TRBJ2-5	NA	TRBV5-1	TGCGCCAGCAGTAGTTACGGTGCGGGGGAGACCCAGTACTTC	CASSSYGAGETQYF
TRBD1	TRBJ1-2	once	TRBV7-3	TGTGCCAGCAGCTCCCCTTCAGGGGGTGGCTACACCTTC	CASSSPSGGGYTF
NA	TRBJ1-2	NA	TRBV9	TGTGCCAGCAGCCCCAGCGGACAGTCCTATGGCTACACCTTC	CASSPSGQSYGYTF
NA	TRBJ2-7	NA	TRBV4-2	TGTGCCAGCAGCCAAGAACGCGGCTACGTGCAGTACTTC	CASSQERGYVQYF
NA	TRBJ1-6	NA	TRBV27	TGTGCCAGCAGTTTGCCCGGGTACAATTCACCCCTCCACTTT	CASSLPGYNSPLHF
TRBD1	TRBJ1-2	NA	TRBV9	TGTGCCAGCAGCGTGGGACAGGGCAACTATGGCTACACCTTC	CASSVGQGNYGYTF
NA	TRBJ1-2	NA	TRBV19	TGTGCCAGTAGTATAGTGCTTCAGGACTATGGCTACACCTTC	CASSIVLQDYGYTF
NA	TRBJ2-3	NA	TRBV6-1	TGTGCCAGCAGCTTGACTATCACAGATACGCAGTATTTT	CASSLTITDTQYF
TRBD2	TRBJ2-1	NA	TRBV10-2	TGCGCCAGCAGTAGGCCTAGCGGGGTGTGGAATGAGCAGTTCTTC	CASSRPSGVWNEQFF
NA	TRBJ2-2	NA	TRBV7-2	TGTGCCAGCAGCGATCGAGGGTACACCGGGGAGCTGTTTTTT	CASSDRGYTGELFF
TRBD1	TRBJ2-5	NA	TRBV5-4	TGTGCCAGCAGCTTGGGGGACAGCATTTTTTCCCAGTACTTC	CASSLGDSIFSQYF
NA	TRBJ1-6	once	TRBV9	TGTGCCAGCAGCGTTGGACAGTATAATTCACCCCTCCACTTT	CASSVGQYNSPLHF
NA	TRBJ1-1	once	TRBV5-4	TGTGCCAGCAGCTCGGGGGGGGGTAATACTGAAGCTTTCTTT	CASSSGGGNTEAFF
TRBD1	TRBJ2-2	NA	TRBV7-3	TGTGCCAGCAGCTTTGGCCCCCGACCTCCGCAGGGGGCGCACACCGGGGAGCTGTTTTTT	CASSFGPRPPQGAHTGELFF
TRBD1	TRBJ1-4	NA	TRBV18	TGTGCCAGCTCACCACTACTGAAGACAGGGGTGGAAGAAAAACTGTTTTTT	CASSPLLKTGVEEKLFF
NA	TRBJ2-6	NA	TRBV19	TGTGCCAGTACCAATTCAGGGGGGGCCAACGTCCTGACTTTC	CASTNSGGANVLTF
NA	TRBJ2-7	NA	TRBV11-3	TGTGCCAGCAGCTCCCGGGATAACTACGAGCAGTACTTC	CASSSRDNYEQYF
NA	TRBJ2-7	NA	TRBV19	TGTGCCACCGGGACACGTGGGGTCGAGCAGTACTTC	CATGTRGVEQYF
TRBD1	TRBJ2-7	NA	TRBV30	TGTGCCTGTATGGACAGGACGATTTCCCTATCTTACGAGCAGTACTTC	CACMDRTISLSYEQYF
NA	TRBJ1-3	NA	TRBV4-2	TGTGCCAGCAGCCAATCGGAGAGCCGAAACACCATATATTTT	CASSQSESRNTIYF
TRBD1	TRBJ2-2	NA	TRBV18	TGTGCCAGCTCACCACTACAGGGGACAACCGGGGAGCTGTTTTTT	CASSPLQGTTGELFF
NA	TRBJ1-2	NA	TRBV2	TGTGCCAGCAGTGCGATCCAGGGTTATGGCTACACCTTC	CASSAIQGYGYTF
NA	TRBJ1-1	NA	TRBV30	TGTGCCTGGAGTGTCGGGGGTATAACTGAAGCTTTCTTT	CAWSVGGITEAFF
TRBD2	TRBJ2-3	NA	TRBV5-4	TGTGCCAGCACCGGGACTAGCGGGGGGGCACGCACAGATACGCAGTATTTT	CASTGTSGGARTDTQYF
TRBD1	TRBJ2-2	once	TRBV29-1	TGCAGCGTTGACAGGGGGTACACCGGGGAGCTGTTTTTT	CSVDRGYTGELFF
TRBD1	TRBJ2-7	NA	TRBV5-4	TGTGCCAGCAGCTCTAAGGGGGCCGTCTACGAGCAGTACTTC	CASSSKGAVYEQYF
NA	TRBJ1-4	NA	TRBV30	TGTGCCTGGAGTGTAATGGGCCAGGGGATTGAAAAACTGTTTTTT	CAWSVMGQGIEKLFF
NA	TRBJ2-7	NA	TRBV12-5	TGTGCTAGTGACCAACCTCAAGGACAGCCCTACGAGCAGTACTTC	CASDQPQGQPYEQYF
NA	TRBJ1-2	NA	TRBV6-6	TGTGCCAGCAGTTCCTTGGCAGTTAACTATGGCTACACCTTC	CASSSLAVNYGYTF
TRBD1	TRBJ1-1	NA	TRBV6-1	TGTGCCAGCAGGACAGGGGGGGGCACTGAAGCTTTCTTT	CASRTGGGTEAFF